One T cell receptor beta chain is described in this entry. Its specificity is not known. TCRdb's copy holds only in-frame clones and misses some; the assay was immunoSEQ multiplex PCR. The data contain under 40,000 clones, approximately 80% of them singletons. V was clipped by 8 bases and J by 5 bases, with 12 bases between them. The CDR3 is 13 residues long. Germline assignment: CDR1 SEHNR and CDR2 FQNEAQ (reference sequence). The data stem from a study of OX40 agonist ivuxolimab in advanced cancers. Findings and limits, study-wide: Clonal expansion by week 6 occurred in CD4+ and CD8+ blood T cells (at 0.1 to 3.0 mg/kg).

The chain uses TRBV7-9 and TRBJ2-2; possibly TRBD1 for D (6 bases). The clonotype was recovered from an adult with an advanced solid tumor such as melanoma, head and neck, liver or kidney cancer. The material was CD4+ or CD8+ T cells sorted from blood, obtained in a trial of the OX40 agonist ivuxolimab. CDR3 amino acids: CASALRGTGELFF. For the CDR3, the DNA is TGTGCCAGCGCCCTCAGGGGAACCGGGGAGCTGTTTTTT.